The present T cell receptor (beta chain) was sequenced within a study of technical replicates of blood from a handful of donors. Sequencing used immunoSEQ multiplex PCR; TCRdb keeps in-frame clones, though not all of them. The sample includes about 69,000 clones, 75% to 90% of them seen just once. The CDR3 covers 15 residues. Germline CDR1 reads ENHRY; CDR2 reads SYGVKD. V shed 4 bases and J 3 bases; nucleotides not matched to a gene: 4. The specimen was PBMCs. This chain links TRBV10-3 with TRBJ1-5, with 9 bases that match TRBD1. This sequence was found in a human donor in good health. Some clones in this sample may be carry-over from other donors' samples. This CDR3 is CAISGGQGVNQPQHF. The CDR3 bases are TGTGCCATCAGTGGGGGACAGGGCGTCAATCAGCCCCAGCATTTT.